This TCR beta chain was found in a study of T cells after yellow fever vaccination. TCRdb independently ran MiXCR on the 5' RACE reads; one entry per CDR3 protein. The repertoire holds 450,000 to 550,000 distinct CDR3 sequences, with roughly 22% as singletons. This clonotype was seen at least ten times. Antigen specificity is unknown. Overall study findings and caveats: A large majority of primary-vaccination clones showed up again after the booster (approximately 96% CD4, about 87% CD8). A weaker secondary response peaked on day 5, the primary on day 15.

This CDR3 contains 13 residues. The germline V and J ends were trimmed by 6 bases and 3 bases, with 11 bases remaining between them. Germline CDR1 and CDR2: SGHTA and FQGTGA. This material consisted of PBMCs, taken roughly 20 days after the first yellow fever vaccination. The rearrangement links TRBV7-3 to TRBJ1-2, with D perhaps matching TRBD1 (5 bases). The origin of this receptor is a man between 18 and 35 years old who received the YFV17D yellow fever vaccine. The CDR3 is CASRRGLDYGYTF. CDR3 in DNA: TGTGCCAGCAGACGGGGCTTAGACTATGGCTACACCTTC.